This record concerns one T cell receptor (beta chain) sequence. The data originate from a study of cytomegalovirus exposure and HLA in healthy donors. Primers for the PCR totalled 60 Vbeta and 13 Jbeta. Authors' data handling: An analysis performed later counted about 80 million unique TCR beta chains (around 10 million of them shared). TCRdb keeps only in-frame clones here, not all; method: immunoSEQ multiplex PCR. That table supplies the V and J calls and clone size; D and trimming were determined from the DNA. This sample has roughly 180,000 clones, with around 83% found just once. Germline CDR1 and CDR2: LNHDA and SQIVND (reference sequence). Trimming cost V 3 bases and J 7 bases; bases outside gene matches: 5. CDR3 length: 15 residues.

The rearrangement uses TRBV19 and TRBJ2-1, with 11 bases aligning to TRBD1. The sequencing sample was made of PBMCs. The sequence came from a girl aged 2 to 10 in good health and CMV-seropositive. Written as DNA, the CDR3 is TGTGCCAGTAGTATGGGAGGACAGGGGGCGAATGAGCAGTTCTTC. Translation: CASSMGGQGANEQFF.